The 24 T cell receptor beta chains below were found in one sample sequenced in a study of shared clonotypes between healthy human individuals. TCRdb's copy holds only in-frame clones and misses some; the assay was immunoSEQ multiplex PCR. The table lists about 2.5 million clones, 85% to 95% of them singletons. Sequences were obtained from naive CD4+ T cells from PBMCs. The subset is: CD45RA+ positively selected. These receptors were collected from a man between 18 and 29 years old in good health. Some clones in this sample may be carry-over from other donors' samples.

The V and J genes are TRBV7-9 and TRBJ2-5; the D gene is possibly TRBD1 (6 bases). CDR3 length equals 14 residues. Germline-derived CDR1 and CDR2 are SEHNR and FQNEAQ (reference sequence). Between the trimmed V and J ends, which lost 5 bases and 4 bases, there was a span of 14 bases. As DNA, the CDR3 is TGTGCCAGCAGCCCATTGGGGGCCGGAGAGACCCAGTACTTC. Protein sequence: CASSPLGAGETQYF.

Only one count was recorded for this clone. The chain carries TRBV5-6 and TRBJ2-2; D is unresolved. V dropped 0 bases and J dropped 5 bases, with 8 bases sitting between them. The CDR3 is 14 amino acids. Germline V gives CDR1 SGHDT, CDR2 YYEEEE. Here the CDR3 reads CASSLGRWTGELFF. CDR3 bases: TGTGCCAGCAGCTTGGGGAGATGGACCGGGGAGCTGTTTTTT.

The chain's CDR3 is CASSLLPGWSSYEQYF. In nucleotides, the CDR3 is TGTGCCAGCAGTTTATTGCCCGGATGGTCCTCCTACGAGCAGTACTTC. This chain links TRBV28 with TRBJ2-7; D is ambiguous. The CDR3 has 16 residues. V was shortened by 1 base and J by 0 bases, with 13 bases between the two germline ends. Germline V CDR1 and CDR2: MDHEN, SYDVKM.

The count of this clone is one. This chain joins TRBV10-3 and TRBJ2-5; D is ambiguous. Deletions cut 1 base from V and 2 bases from J, with 5 bases between. The CDR3 has 13 amino acids. CDR1 and CDR2 from the germline V gene are ENHRY and SYGVKD. The CDR3 DNA sequence: TGTGCCATCAGTGAGTACAGACAAGAGACCCAGTACTTC. Residues: CAISEYRQETQYF.

The CDR3 loop reads CASRPDRGRGGNTIYF. The CDR3, as DNA: TGTGCCAGCAGACCCGACAGGGGGCGAGGTGGAAACACCATATATTTT. The chain recombines TRBV28 with TRBJ1-3; 10 bases align to TRBD1. CDR1 is MDHEN and CDR2 is SYDVKM in the germline V gene. V dropped 6 bases and J dropped 3; count of bases not matched to a gene: 8. The CDR3 sequence is 16 residues long.

The rearrangement joins TRBV9 to TRBJ2-7; D might be TRBD2 (5 bases). The CDR3 contains 15 residues. CDR1 and CDR2 from the germline V gene are SGDLS and YYNGEE. V was trimmed by 0 bases and J by 5 bases, leaving 15 bases between them. Here the CDR3 reads CASSVGSRGPNEQYF. CDR3 coding DNA: TGTGCCAGCAGCGTAGGGTCTCGGGGTCCTAACGAGCAGTACTTC.

A note on this clone: The same CDR3 arises from other DNA sequences in this sample as well. The V gene is TRBV5-1, the J gene TRBJ2-1; D perhaps matches TRBD2 (6 bases). Germline loops: CDR1 SGHRS, CDR2 YFSETQ. V lost 0 bases to trimming and J lost 0 bases, with 7 bases between them. CDR3 length: 15 amino acids. CDR3 in DNA: TGCGCCAGCAGCTTGGTAGCGGTCTCCTACAATGAGCAGTTCTTC. Its protein product is CASSLVAVSYNEQFF.

The chain carries TRBV9 and TRBJ1-1; 8 nucleotides align to TRBD1. Germline CDR1 SGDLS, CDR2 YYNGEE. Germline trimming cut 0 bases from V and 5 bases from J; bases unmatched to any gene: 9. The CDR3 spans 16 residues. The CDR3 here is CASSVAISGGETEAFF. CDR3 sequence (DNA): TGTGCCAGCAGCGTAGCCATATCAGGGGGCGAGACTGAAGCTTTCTTT.

V usage is TRBV7-2 and J usage is TRBJ2-1, with TRBD2 identical over 9 bases. This CDR3 comprises 15 residues. CDR1 is SGHTA and CDR2 is FQGNSA in the germline V gene. V was pared by 5 bases and J by 7 bases, with 9 bases of the junction left unmatched. CDR3 region: CASSPRAGGPNEQFF. In nucleotides, the CDR3 is TGTGCCAGCAGCCCGCGGGCGGGAGGGCCGAATGAGCAGTTCTTC.

The rearrangement links TRBV30 to TRBJ1-5, with D maybe TRBD1 (5 bases). The CDR3 has 13 residues. The germline V and J ends were trimmed by 3 bases and 4 bases, with 10 bases remaining between them. Germline CDR1 is GTSNPN and CDR2 is SVGIG (reference sequence). The CDR3 nucleotides are TGTGCCTGGAGCTTTGGGGGGAATCAGCCCCAGCATTTT. Amino acid sequence: CAWSFGGNQPQHF.

This rearrangement joins TRBV5-1 to TRBJ2-3; no firm D call. V was clipped by 0 bases and J by 4 bases, with 9 bases between them. The germline gives CDR1 SGHRS, CDR2 YFSETQ. The CDR3 covers 14 residues. The CDR3 reads CASSLEASADTQYF. The CDR3 DNA is TGCGCCAGCAGCTTGGAGGCCAGTGCAGATACGCAGTATTTT.

This chain links TRBV28 with TRBJ2-6; TRBD1 matches 8 bases. The V and J ends lost 5 bases and 2 bases, in that order; junction bases with no gene match: 2. Germline V lookup: CDR1 MDHEN, CDR2 SYDVKM. This CDR3 spans 15 amino acids. The CDR3 loop reads CASSAGGAGANVLTF. CDR3 bases: TGTGCCAGCAGTGCAGGGGGCGCTGGGGCCAACGTCCTGACTTTC.

The table lists this clone with a count of one. The genes are TRBV7-6 and TRBJ2-1; D is undetermined. CDR1 and CDR2 (germline): SGHVS, FNYEAQ. V lost 5 bases to trimming and J lost 8 bases, with 19 bases between them. The CDR3 is 15 amino acids. CDR3 sequence (DNA): TGTGCCAGCAGCCAGTCTGGTGGTCCCCTTCATGAGCAGTTCTTC. Translating it yields CASSQSGGPLHEQFF.

The chain has TRBV30 and TRBJ2-1; the D is unclear. This CDR3 is built from 9 residues. The ends were cut back, 8 bases at V and 9 bases at J, with 8 bases in the middle. The germline V gene encodes CDR1 GTSNPN and CDR2 SVGIG (reference sequence). In DNA form, the CDR3 reads TGTGCCCGACCCGGTGAGCAGTTCTTC. Its protein is CARPGEQFF.

CDR3 coding DNA: TGCAGCGGCCTAGCGGGAAGCTCCTACAATGAGCAGTTCTTC. Its protein is CSGLAGSSYNEQFF. The rearrangement joins TRBV29-1 to TRBJ2-1; 9 bases fit TRBD2. V dropped 7 bases and J dropped 0; count of bases not matched to a gene: 4. The CDR3 covers 14 residues. The V gene's germline CDR1 is SQVTM and CDR2 ANQGSEA.

The chain joins TRBV7-2 to TRBJ2-1; 8 bases align to TRBD2. V lost 6 bases, J lost 7 bases, and 11 bases stayed unmatched. CDR1 and CDR2 from the germline V gene are SGHTA and FQGNSA. The CDR3 has 15 residues. The CDR3 protein is CASSQRERVYNEQFF. CDR3 bases: TGTGCCAGCAGTCAGCGGGAGAGGGTTTATAATGAGCAGTTCTTC.

The J gene is TRBJ2-5, the V gene TRBV18; D possibly corresponds to TRBD2 (6 bases). Trimming took 2 bases from V and 1 from J, leaving 11 bases between them. The CDR3 sequence is 15 residues long. The germline V gene encodes CDR1 KGHSH and CDR2 LQKENI. The CDR3 loop reads CASSPFQGGQETQYF. Written as DNA, the CDR3 is TGTGCCAGCTCACCATTCCAGGGAGGCCAAGAGACCCAGTACTTC.

CDR3 in amino acids: CASKIGVNGYTF. The CDR3 DNA is TGTGCCAGCAAAATAGGGGTGAATGGCTACACCTTC. The rearrangement joins TRBV28 to TRBJ1-2; possible D gene TRBD1, 5 bases. Trimming cost V 7 bases and J 6 bases, with 12 bases left between them. The germline gives CDR1 MDHEN, CDR2 SYDVKM. This CDR3 region has 12 residues.

The V call is TRBV10-3, the J call TRBJ2-7; no reliable D call. Per germline, CDR1 ENHRY and CDR2 SYGVKD. Trimming stripped 2 bases from V and 0 bases from J, with 5 bases between. The CDR3 length is 13 residues. CDR3 sequence reads: CAISETPSYEQYF. CDR3 in DNA: TGTGCCATCAGTGAGACACCCTCCTACGAGCAGTACTTC.

The chain carries TRBV5-1 and TRBJ1-5; perhaps TRBD1 as D (5 bases). CDR1 and CDR2 (germline): SGHRS, YFSETQ. The V and J ends lost 0 bases and 9 bases respectively, with 10 bases between them. The CDR3 spans 13 residues. CDR3 nucleotide sequence: TGCGCCAGCAGCTTGGATGCAGGGAGGCCCCAGCATTTT. Protein: CASSLDAGRPQHF.

The rearrangement uses TRBV28 and TRBJ1-2, with D hard to call. This CDR3 is 14 amino acids long. Germline CDR1 and CDR2: MDHEN and SYDVKM. V was trimmed by 6 bases and J by 8 bases, leaving 19 bases between them. The chain's CDR3 is CASRTEGGLRGYTF. CDR3 bases: TGTGCCAGCAGAACAGAGGGAGGGTTACGGGGCTACACCTTC.

The J gene is TRBJ2-7, the V gene TRBV28, with 8 bases lining up with TRBD1. The length of the CDR3 is 15 residues. CDR1 is MDHEN, CDR2 SYDVKM, per germline. Trimming at V came to 3 bases and at J to 0 bases, leaving 4 bases not matched to a gene. The CDR3 protein is CASSLRTGNSYEQYF. Here the CDR3 DNA reads TGTGCCAGCAGTTTGAGGACAGGGAACTCCTACGAGCAGTACTTC.

The rearrangement links TRBV29-1 to TRBJ1-1; TRBD1 might be the D (6 bases). CDR1 and CDR2 (germline): SQVTM, ANQGSEA. This CDR3 contains 16 residues. Trimming pared 4 bases from V and 4 bases from J, leaving 22 bases between. CDR3 protein: CSVADYGQLRGTEAFF. Here the CDR3 DNA reads TGCAGCGTTGCTGATTACGGACAGCTCCGAGGCACTGAAGCTTTCTTT.

This clone was observed once. The same CDR3 arises from other DNA sequences in this sample as well. The rearrangement joins TRBV2 to TRBJ2-1; no reliable D call. From germline, CDR1 is SNHLY and CDR2 FYNNEI. V was pared by 1 base and J by 2 bases, with 3 bases between. The CDR3 is 13 amino acids. The CDR3 sequence: CASSEGAYNEQFF. CDR3 coding DNA: TGTGCCAGCAGTGAAGGGGCCTACAATGAGCAGTTCTTC.